This T cell receptor (beta chain) was sequenced for a study of blood T cell repertoires in COVID-19. At the level of the study: The study drew acute and convalescent COVID-19 samples from the United States, Italy and Spain. T cells, B-cell-depleted T cells, or PBMCs provided the cDNA or gDNA that served as material.

Study processing details: Amplifying reference gene primers gave estimates of nucleated cell counts. The assay was immunoSEQ multiplex PCR, and TCRdb's table has in-frame clones only and misses some. That table is the source of V, J and clone size, and D and trimming were worked out from the DNA. This repertoire shows over 250,000 clones, approximately 89% found once; its top ten account for 2.3%. V was pared by 1 base and J by 4 bases, with 19 bases between. Germline V lookup: CDR1 KGHSH, CDR2 LQKENI. This CDR3 comprises 17 residues. This TCR derives from a woman in her forties or fifties with acute or convalescent COVID-19. This chain uses TRBV18 with TRBJ1-2; D is ambiguous. The sequenced sample was peripheral blood. The CDR3 region is CASSPQAGNRGGYGYTF. CDR3 DNA: TGTGCCAGCTCACCACAGGCCGGGAACCGAGGAGGCTATGGCTACACCTTC. Together with reference TRBV18 and TRBJ1-2, the CDR3 gives the full variable domain: NAGVMQNPRHLVRRRGQEARLRCSPMKGHSHVYWYRQLPEEGLKFMVYLQKENIIDESGMPKERFSAEFPKEGPSILRIQQVVRGDSAAYFCASSPQAGNRGGYGYTFGSGTRLTVV.